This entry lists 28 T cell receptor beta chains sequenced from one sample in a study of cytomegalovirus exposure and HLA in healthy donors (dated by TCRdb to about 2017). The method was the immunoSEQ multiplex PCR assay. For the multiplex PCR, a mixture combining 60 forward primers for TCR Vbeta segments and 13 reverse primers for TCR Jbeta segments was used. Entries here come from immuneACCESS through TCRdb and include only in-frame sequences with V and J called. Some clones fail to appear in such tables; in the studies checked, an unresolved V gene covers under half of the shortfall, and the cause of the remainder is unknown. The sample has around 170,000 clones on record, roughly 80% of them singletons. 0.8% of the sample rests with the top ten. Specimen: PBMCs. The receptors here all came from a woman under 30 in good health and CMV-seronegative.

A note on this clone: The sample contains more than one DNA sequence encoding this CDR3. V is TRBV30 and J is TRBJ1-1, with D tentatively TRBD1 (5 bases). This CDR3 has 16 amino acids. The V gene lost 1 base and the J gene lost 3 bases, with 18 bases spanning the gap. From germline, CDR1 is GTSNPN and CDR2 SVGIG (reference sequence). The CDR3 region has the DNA TGTGCCTGGAGTGCAGGGCTCTCCTCCTTTGACACTGAAGCTTTCTTT. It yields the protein CAWSAGLSSFDTEAFF.

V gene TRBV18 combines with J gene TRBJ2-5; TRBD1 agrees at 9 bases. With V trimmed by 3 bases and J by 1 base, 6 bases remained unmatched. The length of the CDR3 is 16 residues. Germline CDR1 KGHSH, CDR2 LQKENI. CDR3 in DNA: TGTGCCAGCTCACCTATCGAACAGGGGGCCCAAGAGACCCAGTACTTC. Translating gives CASSPIEQGAQETQYF.

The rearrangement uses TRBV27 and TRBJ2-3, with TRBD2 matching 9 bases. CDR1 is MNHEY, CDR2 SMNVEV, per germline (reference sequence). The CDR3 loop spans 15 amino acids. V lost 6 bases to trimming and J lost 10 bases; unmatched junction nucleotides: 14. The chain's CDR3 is CASSSGDASGMSQYF. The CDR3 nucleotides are TGTGCCAGCAGCTCAGGGGATGCTAGCGGGATGTCGCAGTATTTT.

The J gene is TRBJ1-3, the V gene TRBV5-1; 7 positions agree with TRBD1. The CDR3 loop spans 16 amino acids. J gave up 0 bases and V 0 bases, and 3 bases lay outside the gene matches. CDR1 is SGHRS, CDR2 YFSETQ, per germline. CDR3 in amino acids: CASSLVGQFSGNTIYF. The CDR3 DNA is TGCGCCAGCAGCTTGGTGGGACAGTTCTCTGGAAACACCATATATTTT.

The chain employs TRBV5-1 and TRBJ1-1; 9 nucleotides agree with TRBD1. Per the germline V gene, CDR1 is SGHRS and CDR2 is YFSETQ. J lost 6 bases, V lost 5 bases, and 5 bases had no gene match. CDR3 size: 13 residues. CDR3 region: CASRTTGGAEAFF. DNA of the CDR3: TGCGCCAGCAGAACGACAGGGGGGGCTGAAGCTTTCTTT.

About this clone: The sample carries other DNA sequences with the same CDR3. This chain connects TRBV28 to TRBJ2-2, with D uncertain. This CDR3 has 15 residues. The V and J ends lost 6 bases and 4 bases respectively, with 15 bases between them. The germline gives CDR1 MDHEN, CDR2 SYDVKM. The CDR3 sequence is CASSLGGRGTGELFF. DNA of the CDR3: TGTGCCAGCAGCCTGGGTGGTCGAGGCACCGGGGAGCTGTTTTTT.

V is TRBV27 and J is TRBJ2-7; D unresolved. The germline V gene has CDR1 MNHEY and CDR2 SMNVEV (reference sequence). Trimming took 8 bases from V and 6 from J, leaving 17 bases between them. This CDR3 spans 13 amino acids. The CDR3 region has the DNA TGTGCCAGCGGTTCCCCGGTCGTGGTCGAGCAGTACTTC. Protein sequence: CASGSPVVVEQYF.

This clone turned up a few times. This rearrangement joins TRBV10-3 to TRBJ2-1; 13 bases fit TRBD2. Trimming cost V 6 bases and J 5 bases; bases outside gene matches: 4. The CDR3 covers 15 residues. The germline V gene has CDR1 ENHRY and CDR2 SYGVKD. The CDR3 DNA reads TGTGCCATCAGGAGACTAGCGGGAGGAAACAATGAGCAGTTCTTC. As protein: CAIRRLAGGNNEQFF.

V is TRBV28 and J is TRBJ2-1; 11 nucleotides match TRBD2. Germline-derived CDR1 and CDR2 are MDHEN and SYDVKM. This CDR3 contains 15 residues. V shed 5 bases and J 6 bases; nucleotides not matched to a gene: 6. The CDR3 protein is CASSPLAGGPNEQFF. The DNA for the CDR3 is TGTGCCAGCAGTCCATTAGCGGGAGGGCCCAATGAGCAGTTCTTC. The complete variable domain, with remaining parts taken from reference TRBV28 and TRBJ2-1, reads DVKVTQSSRYLVKRTGEKVFLECVQDMDHENMFWYRQDPGLGLRLIYFSYDVKMKEKGDIPEGYSVSREKKERFSLILESASTNQTSMYLCASSPLAGGPNEQFFGPGTRLTVL.

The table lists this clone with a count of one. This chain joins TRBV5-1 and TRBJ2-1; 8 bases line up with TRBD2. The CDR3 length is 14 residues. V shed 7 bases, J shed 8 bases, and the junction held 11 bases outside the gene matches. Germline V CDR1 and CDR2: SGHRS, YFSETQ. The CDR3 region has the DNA TGCGCCAGCCGCGGGAGCGGGAGCTTCGATGAGCAGTTCTTC. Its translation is CASRGSGSFDEQFF.

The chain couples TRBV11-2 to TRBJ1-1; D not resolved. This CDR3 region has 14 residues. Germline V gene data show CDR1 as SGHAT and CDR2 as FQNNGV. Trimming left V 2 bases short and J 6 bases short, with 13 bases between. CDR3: CASSLTGINSEAFF. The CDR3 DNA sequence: TGTGCCAGCAGCTTAACGGGGATTAATTCTGAAGCTTTCTTT.

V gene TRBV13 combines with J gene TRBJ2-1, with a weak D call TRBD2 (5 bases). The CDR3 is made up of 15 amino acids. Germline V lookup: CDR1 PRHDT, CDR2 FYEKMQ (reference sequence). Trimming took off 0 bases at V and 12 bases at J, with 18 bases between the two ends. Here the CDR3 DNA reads TGTGCCAGCAGCTTAGGTGCAGGTGGACTTATTGGGCAGTTCTTC. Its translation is CASSLGAGGLIGQFF.

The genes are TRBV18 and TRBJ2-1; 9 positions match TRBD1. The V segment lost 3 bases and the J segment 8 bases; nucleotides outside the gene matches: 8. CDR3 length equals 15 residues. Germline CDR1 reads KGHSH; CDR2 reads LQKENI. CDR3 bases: TGTGCCAGCTCACCCGGGACAGGGTACGCCGATGAGCAGTTCTTC. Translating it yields CASSPGTGYADEQFF.

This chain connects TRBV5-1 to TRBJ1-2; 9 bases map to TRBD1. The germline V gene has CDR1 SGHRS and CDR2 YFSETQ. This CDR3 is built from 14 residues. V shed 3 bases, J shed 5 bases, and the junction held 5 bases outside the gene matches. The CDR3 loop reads CASSSTGTGYGYTF. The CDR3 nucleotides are TGCGCCAGCAGCTCAACCGGGACAGGGTATGGCTACACCTTC. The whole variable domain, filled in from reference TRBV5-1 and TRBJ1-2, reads KAGVTQTPRYLIKTRGQQVTLSCSPISGHRSVSWYQQTPGQGLQFLFEYFSETQRNKGNFPGRFSGRQFSNSRSEMNVSTLELGDSALYLCASSSTGTGYGYTFGSGTRLTVV.

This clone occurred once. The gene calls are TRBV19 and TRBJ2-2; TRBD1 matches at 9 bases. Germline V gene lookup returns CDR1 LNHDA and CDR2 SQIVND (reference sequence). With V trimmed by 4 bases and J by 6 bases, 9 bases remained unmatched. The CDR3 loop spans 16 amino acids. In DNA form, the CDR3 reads TGTGCCAGTAGTACACTCGCGGGACAGGGATCCGGGGAGCTGTTTTTT. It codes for CASSTLAGQGSGELFF.

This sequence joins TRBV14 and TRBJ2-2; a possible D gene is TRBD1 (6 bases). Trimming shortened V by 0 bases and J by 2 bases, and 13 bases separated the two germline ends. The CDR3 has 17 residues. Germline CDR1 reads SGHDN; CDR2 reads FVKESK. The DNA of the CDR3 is TGTGCCAGCAGCCAAGAAGTCGGGACAATTAACACCGGGGAGCTGTTTTTT. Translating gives CASSQEVGTINTGELFF.

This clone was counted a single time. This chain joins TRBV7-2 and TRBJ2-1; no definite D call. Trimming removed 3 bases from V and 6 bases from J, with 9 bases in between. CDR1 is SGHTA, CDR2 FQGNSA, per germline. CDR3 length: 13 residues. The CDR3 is CASSFSNTNEQFF. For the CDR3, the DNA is TGTGCCAGCAGCTTTTCAAACACCAATGAGCAGTTCTTC.

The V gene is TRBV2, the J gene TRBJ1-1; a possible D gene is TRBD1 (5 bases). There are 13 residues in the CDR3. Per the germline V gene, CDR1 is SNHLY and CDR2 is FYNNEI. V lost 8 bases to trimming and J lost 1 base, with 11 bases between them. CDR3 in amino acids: CASQRGTNTEAFF. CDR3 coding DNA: TGTGCCAGCCAGCGGGGCACGAACACTGAAGCTTTCTTT.

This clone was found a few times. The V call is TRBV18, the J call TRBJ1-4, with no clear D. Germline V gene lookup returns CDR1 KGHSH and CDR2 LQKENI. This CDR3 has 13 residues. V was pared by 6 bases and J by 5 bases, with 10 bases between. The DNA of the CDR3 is TGTGCCAGCTCGAGGGCGCAGAATGAAAAACTGTTTTTT. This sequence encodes CASSRAQNEKLFF.

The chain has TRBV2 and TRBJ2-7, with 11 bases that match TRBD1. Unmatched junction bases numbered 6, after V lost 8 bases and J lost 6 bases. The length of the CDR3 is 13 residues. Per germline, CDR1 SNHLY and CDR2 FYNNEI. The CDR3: CASGGQGALEQYF. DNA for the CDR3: TGTGCCAGCGGAGGACAGGGGGCTCTCGAGCAGTACTTC.

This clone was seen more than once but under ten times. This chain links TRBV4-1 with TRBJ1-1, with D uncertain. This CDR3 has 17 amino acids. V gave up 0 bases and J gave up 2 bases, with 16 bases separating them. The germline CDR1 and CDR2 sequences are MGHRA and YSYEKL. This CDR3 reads CASSQDLTPRRNTEAFF. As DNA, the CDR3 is TGCGCCAGCAGCCAAGATCTCACTCCAAGGAGAAACACTGAAGCTTTCTTT.

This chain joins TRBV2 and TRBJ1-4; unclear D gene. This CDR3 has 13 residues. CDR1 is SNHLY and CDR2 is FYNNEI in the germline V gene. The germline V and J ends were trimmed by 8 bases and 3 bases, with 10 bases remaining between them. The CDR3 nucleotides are TGTGCCAGCGTGCAGCGGGCTAATGAAAAACTGTTTTTT. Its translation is CASVQRANEKLFF.

The CDR3 region is CASSLRGMAFF. For the CDR3, the DNA is TGTGCCAGCAGCTTACGAGGGATGGCTTTCTTT. The rearrangement uses TRBV7-7 and TRBJ1-1; the D is unclear. The CDR3 contains 11 residues. Germline V CDR1 and CDR2: SSHAT, FNYEAQ (reference sequence). Trimming left V 2 bases short and J 11 bases short, with 9 bases between. Supplemented by reference TRBV7-7 and TRBJ1-1, the full variable domain reads GAGVSQSPRYKVTKRGQDVTLRCDPISSHATLYWYQQALGQGPEFLTYFNYEAQPDKSGLPSDRFSAERPEGSISTLTIQRTEQRDSAMYRCASSLRGMAFFGQGTRLTVV.

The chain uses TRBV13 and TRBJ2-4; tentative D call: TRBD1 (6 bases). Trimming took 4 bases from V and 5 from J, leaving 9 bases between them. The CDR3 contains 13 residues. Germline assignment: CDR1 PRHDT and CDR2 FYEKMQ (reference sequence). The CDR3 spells CASSSSGENIQYF. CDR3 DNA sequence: TGTGCCAGCAGCTCTTCAGGGGAAAACATTCAGTACTTC.

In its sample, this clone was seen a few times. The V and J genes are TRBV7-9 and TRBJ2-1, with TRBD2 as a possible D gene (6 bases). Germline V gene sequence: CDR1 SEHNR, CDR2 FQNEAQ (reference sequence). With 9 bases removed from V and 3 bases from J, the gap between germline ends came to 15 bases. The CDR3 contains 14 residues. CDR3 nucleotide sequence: TGTGCCAGTCCGGCGGAGGGCGGCTACAATGAGCAGTTCTTC. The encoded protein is CASPAEGGYNEQFF.

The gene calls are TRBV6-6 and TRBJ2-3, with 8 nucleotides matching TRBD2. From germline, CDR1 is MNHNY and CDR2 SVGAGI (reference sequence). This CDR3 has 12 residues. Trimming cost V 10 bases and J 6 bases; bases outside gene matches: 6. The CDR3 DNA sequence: TGTGCCACCCGGGGGGGTTTGGATACGCAGTATTTT. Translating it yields CATRGGLDTQYF.

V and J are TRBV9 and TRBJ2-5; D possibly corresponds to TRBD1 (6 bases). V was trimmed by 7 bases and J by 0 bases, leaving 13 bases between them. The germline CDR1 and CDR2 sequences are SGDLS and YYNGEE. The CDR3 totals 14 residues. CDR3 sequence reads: CASPTPGDQETQYF. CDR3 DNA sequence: TGTGCCAGCCCAACTCCAGGGGACCAAGAGACCCAGTACTTC. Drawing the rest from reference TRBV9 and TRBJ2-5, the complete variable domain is DSGVTQTPKHLITATGQRVTLRCSPRSGDLSVYWYQQSLDQGLQFLIQYYNGEERAKGNILERFSAQQFPDLHSELNLSSLELGDSALYFCASPTPGDQETQYFGPGTRLLVL.

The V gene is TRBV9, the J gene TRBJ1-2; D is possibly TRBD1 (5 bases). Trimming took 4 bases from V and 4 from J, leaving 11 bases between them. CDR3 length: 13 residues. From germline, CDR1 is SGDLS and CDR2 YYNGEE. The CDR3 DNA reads TGTGCCAGCAGCACCCACGGGGGCTATGGCTACACCTTC. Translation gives CASSTHGGYGYTF.